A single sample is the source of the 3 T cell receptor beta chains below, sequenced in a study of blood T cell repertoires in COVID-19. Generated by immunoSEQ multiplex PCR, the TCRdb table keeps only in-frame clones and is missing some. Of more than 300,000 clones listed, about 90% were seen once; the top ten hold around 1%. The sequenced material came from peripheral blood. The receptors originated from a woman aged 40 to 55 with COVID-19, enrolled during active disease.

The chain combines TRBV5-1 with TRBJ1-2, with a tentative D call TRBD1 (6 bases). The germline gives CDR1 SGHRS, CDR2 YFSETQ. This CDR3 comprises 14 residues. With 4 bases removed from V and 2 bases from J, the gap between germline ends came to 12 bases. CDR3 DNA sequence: TGCGCCAGCAGCACGGGACACCAGAACTATGGCTACACCTTC. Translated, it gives CASSTGHQNYGYTF.

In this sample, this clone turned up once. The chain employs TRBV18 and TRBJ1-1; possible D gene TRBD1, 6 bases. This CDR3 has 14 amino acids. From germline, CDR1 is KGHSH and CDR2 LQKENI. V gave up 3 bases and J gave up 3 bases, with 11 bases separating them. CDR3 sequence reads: CASSPFSGDTEAFF. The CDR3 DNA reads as TGTGCCAGCTCACCCTTCTCAGGGGACACTGAAGCTTTCTTT.

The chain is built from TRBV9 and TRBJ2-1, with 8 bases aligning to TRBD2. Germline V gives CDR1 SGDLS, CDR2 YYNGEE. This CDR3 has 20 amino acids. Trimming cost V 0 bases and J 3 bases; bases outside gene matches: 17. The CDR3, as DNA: TGTGCCAGCAGCGTAGATGGCGTTGGCGGGGGGACCACCCTCTACAATGAGCAGTTCTTC. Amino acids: CASSVDGVGGGTTLYNEQFF.